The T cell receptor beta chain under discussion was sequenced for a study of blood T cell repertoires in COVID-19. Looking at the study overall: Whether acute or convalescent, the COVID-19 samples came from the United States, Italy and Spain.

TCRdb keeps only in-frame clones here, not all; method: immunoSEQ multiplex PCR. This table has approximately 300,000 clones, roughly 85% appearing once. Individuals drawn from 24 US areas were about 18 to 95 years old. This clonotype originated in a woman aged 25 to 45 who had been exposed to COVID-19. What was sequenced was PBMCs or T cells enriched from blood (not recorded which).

CDR3 DNA: TGCGCCAGCAGCCAAGATTCAAGGGGCCACGGTGGCTACACCTTC. Protein product: CASSQDSRGHGGYTF. V is TRBV4-3 and J is TRBJ1-2, with TRBD1 as a possible D gene (5 bases). The germline V gene has CDR1 LGHNA and CDR2 YSLEER. There are 15 residues in the CDR3. Trimming pared 0 bases from V and 7 bases from J, leaving 15 bases between.